This TCR beta chain was found in a study of blood T cell repertoires in COVID-19. The V gene end was trimmed by 2 bases and the J gene end by 2 bases; junction bases not matched to a gene: 6. The CDR3 loop spans 15 amino acids. CDR1 LGHDT and CDR2 YNNKEL come from the germline V gene (reference sequence). Assay used: immunoSEQ multiplex PCR; TCRdb lists only in-frame clones, some missing. The data show about 310,000 clones, about nine tenths seen once. This TCR was recovered from a young woman who had recovered from COVID-19. The V gene is TRBV3-1 (or the pseudogene TRBV3-2), the J gene TRBJ2-7; 7 nucleotides match TRBD1. What was sequenced was PBMCs or T cells enriched from blood (not recorded which). The CDR3 spells CASSQRAGGPYEQYF. DNA of the CDR3: TGTGCCAGCAGCCAAAGGGCAGGGGGTCCCTACGAGCAGTACTTC.